This T cell receptor beta chain is from a study of T cell responses to AZD1222 COVID-19 vaccine. Some clones are missing from TCRdb's copy, which holds only in-frame ones; the method was immunoSEQ multiplex PCR. The sample has about 140,000 clones, more than 80% seen once. Per germline, CDR1 SGHVS and CDR2 FNYEAQ. Germline trimming cut 4 bases from V and 8 bases from J; bases unmatched to any gene: 10. This CDR3 is built from 15 residues. Whole-study findings and limits: The donor cohort was predominantly white British with a female majority, and clonal diversity may have been underestimated.

Worth noting for this clone: Its matching antigen is unknown.

Sequencing used peripheral blood, obtained on day 0 of AZD1222 vaccination. This chain links TRBV7-6 with TRBJ1-2; 10 nucleotides align to TRBD1. The sequence was obtained from an adult in good health. The CDR3 nucleotides are TGTGCCAGCAGCTCAAGCCACGGACAGGGGGTAGGCTACACCTTC. Translation: CASSSSHGQGVGYTF.